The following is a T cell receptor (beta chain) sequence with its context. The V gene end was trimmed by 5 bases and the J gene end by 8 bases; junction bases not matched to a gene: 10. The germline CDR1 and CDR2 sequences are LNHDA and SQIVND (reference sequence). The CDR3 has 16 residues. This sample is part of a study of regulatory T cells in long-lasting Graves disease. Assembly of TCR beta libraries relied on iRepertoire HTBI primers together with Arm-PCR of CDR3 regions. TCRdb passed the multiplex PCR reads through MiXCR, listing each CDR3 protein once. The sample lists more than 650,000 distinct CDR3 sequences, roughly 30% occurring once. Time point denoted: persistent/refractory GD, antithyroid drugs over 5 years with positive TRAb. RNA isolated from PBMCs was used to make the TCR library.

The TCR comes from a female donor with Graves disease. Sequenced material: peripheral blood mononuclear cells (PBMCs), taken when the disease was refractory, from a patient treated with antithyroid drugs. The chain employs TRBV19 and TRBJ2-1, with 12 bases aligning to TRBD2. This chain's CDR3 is CASSWTSGAPGDEQFF. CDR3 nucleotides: TGTGCCAGTAGTTGGACTAGCGGGGCGCCGGGGGATGAGCAGTTCTTC.